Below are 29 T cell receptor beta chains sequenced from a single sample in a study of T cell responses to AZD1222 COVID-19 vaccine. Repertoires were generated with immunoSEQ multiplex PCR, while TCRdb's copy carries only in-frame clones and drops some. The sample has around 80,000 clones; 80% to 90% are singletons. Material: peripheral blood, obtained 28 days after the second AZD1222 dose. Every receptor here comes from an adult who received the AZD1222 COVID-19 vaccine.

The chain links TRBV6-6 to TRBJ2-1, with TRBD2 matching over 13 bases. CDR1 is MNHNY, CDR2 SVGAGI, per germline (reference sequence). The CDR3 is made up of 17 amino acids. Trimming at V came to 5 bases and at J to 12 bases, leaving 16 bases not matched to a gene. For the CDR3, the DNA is TGTGCCAGCAGTCCGCCCCGACTAGCGGGGGGCATCAAAGCGCAGTTCTTC. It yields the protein CASSPPRLAGGIKAQFF.

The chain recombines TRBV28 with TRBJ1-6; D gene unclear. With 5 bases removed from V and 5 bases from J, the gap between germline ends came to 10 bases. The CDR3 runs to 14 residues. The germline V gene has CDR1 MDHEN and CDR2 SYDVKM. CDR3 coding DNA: TGTGCCAGCAGTCCCCCCGGCAATAATTCACCCCTCCACTTT. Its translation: CASSPPGNNSPLHF.

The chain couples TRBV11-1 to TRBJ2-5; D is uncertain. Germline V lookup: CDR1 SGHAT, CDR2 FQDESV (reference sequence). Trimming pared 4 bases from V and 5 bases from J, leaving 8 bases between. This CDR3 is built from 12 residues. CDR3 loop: CASSSVGETQYF. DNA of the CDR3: TGTGCCAGCAGCTCCGTCGGGGAGACCCAGTACTTC.

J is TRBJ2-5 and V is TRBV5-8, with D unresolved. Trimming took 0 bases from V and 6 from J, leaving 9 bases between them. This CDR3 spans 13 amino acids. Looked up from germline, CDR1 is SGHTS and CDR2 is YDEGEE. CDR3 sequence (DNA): TGTGCCAGCAGCTTGGAAGGCTGGAAGACCCAGTACTTC. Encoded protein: CASSLEGWKTQYF.

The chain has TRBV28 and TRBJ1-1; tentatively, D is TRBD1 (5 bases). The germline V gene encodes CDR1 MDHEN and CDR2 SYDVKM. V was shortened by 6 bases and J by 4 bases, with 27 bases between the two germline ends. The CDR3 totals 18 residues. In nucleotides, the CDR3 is TGTGCCAGCAGGAGGACGGGACTCGGGGGGAAAGTGGTCACTGAAGCTTTCTTT. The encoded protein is CASRRTGLGGKVVTEAFF.

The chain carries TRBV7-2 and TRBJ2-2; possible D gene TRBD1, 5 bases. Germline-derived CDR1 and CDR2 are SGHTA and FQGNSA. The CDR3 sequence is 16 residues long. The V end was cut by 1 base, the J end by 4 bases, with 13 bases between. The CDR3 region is CASSLGVRVGTGELFF. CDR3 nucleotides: TGTGCCAGCAGCTTAGGAGTCAGGGTGGGCACCGGGGAGCTGTTTTTT.

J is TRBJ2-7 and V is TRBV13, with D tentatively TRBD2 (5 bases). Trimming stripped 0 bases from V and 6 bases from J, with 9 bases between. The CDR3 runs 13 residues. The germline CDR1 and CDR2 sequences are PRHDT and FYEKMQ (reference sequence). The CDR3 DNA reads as TGTGCCAGCAGCTTAGGCCTCGGGGTCGAGCAGTACTTC. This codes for CASSLGLGVEQYF.

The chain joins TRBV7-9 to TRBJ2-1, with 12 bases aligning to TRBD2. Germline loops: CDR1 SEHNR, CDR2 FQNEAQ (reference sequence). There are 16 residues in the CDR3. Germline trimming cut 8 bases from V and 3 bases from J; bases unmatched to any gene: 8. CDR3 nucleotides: TGTGCCAGCGGACTAGCGGGGTTCTACTTCTACAATGAGCAGTTCTTC. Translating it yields CASGLAGFYFYNEQFF. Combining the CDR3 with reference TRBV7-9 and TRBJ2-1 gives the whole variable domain DTGVSQNPRHKITKRGQNVTFRCDPISEHNRLYWYRQTLGQGPEFLTYFQNEAQLEKSRLLSDRFSAERPKGSFSTLEIQRTEQGDSAMYLCASGLAGFYFYNEQFFGPGTRLTVL.

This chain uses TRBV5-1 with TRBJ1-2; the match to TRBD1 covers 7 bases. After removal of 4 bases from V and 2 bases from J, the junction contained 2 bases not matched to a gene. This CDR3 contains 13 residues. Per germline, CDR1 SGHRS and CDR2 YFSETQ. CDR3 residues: CASSQQGNYGYTF. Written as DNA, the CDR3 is TGCGCCAGCAGCCAACAGGGGAACTATGGCTACACCTTC.

In DNA, the CDR3 is TGTGCCAGCAGCGACCGGACAGGGGGCTCACCCTACGAGCAGTACTTC. Residues: CASSDRTGGSPYEQYF. The chain couples TRBV5-4 to TRBJ2-7, with TRBD1 matching over 11 bases. V was pared by 4 bases and J by 2 bases, with 8 bases of the junction left unmatched. The CDR3 loop spans 16 amino acids. The germline V gene has CDR1 SGHNT and CDR2 YYREEE (reference sequence).

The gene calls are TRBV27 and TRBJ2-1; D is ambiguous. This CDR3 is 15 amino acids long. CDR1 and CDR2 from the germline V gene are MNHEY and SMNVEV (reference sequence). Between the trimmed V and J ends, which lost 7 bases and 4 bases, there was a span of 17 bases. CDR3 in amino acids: CASTTGRPLYNEQFF. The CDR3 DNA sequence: TGTGCCAGCACAACCGGGCGTCCACTTTACAATGAGCAGTTCTTC.

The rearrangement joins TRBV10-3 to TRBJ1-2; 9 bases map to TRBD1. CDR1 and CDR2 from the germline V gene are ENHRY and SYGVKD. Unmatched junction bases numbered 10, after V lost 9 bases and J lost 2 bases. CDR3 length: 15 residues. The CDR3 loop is CAITIRDRENYGYTF. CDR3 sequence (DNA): TGTGCCATAACCATTAGGGACAGGGAGAACTATGGCTACACCTTC.

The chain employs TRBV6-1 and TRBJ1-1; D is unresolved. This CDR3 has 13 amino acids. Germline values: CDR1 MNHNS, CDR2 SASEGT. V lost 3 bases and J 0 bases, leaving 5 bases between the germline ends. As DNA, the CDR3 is TGTGCCAGCAGTGACACCCTGAACACTGAAGCTTTCTTT. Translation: CASSDTLNTEAFF.

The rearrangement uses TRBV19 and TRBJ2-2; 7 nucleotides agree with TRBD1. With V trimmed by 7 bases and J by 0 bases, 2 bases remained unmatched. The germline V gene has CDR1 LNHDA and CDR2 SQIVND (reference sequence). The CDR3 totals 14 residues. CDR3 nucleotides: TGTGCCAGTACAGGACAGGCGAACACCGGGGAGCTGTTTTTT. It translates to CASTGQANTGELFF.

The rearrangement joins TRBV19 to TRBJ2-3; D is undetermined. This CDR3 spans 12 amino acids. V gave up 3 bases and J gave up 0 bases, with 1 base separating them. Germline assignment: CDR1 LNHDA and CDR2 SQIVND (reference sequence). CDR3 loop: CASSISTDTQYF. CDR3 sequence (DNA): TGTGCCAGTAGTATTAGCACAGATACGCAGTATTTT.

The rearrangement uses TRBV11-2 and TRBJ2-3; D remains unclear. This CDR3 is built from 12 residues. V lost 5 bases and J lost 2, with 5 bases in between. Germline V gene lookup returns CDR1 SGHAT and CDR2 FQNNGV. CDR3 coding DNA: TGTGCCAGCAGCCCACACACAGATACGCAGTATTTT. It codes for CASSPHTDTQYF.

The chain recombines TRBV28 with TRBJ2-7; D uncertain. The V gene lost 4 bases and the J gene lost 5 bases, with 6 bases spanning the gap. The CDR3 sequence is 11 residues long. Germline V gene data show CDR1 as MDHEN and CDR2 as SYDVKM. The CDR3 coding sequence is TGTGCCAGCAGTTCTCTCGACGAGCAGTACTTC. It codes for CASSSLDEQYF.

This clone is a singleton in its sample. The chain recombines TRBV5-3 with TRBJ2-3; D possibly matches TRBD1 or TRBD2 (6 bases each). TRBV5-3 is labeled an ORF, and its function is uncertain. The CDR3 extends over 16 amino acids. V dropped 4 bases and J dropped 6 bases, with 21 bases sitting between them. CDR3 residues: CARSTVGGPGRDTQYF. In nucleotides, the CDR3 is TGTGCCAGAAGCACGGTAGGGGGGCCGGGTAGGGATACGCAGTATTTT.

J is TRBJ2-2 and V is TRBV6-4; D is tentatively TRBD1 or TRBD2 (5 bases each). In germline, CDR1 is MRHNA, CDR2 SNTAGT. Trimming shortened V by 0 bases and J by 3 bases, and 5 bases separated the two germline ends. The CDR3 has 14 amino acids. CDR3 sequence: CASSDSGDTGELFF. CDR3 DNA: TGTGCCAGCAGTGACTCGGGGGACACCGGGGAGCTGTTTTTT.

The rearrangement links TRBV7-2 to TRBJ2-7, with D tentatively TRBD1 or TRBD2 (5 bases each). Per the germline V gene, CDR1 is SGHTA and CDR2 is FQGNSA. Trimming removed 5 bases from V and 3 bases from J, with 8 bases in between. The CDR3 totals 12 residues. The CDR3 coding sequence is TGTGCCAGCAGCGGGACCAACTACGAGCAGTACTTC. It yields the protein CASSGTNYEQYF.

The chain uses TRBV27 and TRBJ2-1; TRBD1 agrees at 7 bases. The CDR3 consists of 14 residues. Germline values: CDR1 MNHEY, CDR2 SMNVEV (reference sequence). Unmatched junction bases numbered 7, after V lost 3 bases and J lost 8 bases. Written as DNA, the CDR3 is TGTGCCAGCAGTTTTACAACAGGGGTCTATGAGCAGTTCTTC. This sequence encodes CASSFTTGVYEQFF.

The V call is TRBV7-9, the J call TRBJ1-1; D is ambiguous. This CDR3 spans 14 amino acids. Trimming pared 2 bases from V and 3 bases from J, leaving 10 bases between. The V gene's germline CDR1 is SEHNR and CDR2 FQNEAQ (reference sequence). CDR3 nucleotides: TGTGCCAGCAGCTTAACCCAGAGCGACACTGAAGCTTTCTTT. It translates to CASSLTQSDTEAFF. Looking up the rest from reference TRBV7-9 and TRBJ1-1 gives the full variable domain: DTGVSQNPRHKITKRGQNVTFRCDPISEHNRLYWYRQTLGQGPEFLTYFQNEAQLEKSRLLSDRFSAERPKGSFSTLEIQRTEQGDSAMYLCASSLTQSDTEAFFGQGTRLTVV.

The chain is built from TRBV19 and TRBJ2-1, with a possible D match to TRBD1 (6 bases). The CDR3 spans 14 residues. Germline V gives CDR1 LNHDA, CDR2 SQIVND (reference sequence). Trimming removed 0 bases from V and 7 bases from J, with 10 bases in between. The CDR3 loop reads CASSIDRGSNEQFF. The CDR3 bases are TGTGCCAGTAGTATAGACAGGGGTAGTAATGAGCAGTTCTTC.

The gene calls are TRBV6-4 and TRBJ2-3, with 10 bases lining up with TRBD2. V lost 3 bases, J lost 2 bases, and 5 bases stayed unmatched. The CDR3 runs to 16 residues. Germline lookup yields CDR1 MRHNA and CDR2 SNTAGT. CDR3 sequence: CASSEASGGPTDTQYF. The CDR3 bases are TGTGCCAGCAGTGAGGCTAGCGGGGGCCCCACAGATACGCAGTATTTT.

The DNA of the CDR3 is TGTGCCAGCAGAACCTTGGGCAAAACGAACACTGAAGCTTTCTTT. Its translation is CASRTLGKTNTEAFF. The chain employs TRBV27 and TRBJ1-1, with no clear D. The CDR3 length is 15 residues. Germline values: CDR1 MNHEY, CDR2 SMNVEV (reference sequence). Trimming stripped 6 bases from V and 1 base from J, with 15 bases between.

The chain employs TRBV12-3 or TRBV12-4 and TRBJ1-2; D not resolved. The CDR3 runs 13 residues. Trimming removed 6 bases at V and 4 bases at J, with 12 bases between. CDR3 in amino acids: CASRQSEIYGYTF. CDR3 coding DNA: TGTGCCAGCAGACAGTCAGAGATCTATGGCTACACCTTC.

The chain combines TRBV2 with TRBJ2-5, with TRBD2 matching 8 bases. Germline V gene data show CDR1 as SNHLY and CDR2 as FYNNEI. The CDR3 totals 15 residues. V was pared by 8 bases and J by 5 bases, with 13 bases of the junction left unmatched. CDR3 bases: TGTGCCAGCTCTTTATCTCGGGGGGGTGGTGAGACCCAGTACTTC. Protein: CASSLSRGGGETQYF.

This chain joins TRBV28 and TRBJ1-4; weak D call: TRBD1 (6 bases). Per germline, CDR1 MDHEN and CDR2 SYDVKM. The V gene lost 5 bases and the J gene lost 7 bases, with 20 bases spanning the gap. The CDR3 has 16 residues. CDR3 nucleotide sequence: TGTGCCAGCAGTCCAATTCGGGTCAGGGGAGGTGAAAAACTGTTTTTT. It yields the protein CASSPIRVRGGEKLFF.

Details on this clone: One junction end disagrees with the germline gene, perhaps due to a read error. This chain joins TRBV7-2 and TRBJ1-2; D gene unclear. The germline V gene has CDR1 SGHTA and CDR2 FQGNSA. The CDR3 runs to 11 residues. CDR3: CASSAQIGYAF. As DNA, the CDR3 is TGTGCCAGCAGCGCCCAAATTGGCTACGCCTTC. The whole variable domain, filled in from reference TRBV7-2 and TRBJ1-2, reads GAGVSQSPSNKVTEKGKDVELRCDPISGHTALYWYRQSLGQGLEFLIYFQGNSAPDKSGLPSDRFSAERTGGSVSTLTIQRTQQEDSAVYLCASSAQIGYAFGSGTRLTVV.